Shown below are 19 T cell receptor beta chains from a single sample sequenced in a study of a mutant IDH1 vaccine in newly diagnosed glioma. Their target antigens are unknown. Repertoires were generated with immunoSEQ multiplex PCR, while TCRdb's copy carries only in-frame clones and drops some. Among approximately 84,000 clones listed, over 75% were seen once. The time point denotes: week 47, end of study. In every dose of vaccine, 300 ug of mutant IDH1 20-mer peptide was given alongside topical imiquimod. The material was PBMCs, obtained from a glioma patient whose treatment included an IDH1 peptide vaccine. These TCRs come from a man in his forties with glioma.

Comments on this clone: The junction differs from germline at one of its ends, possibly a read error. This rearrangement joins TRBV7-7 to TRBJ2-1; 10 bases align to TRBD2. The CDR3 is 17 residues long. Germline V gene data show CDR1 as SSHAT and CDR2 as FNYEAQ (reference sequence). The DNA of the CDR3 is TGTGCTAGCAGCCGTATAGCGGGAGGCCTGACTTACAATGAGCAGTTCTTC. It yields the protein CASSRIAGGLTYNEQFF.

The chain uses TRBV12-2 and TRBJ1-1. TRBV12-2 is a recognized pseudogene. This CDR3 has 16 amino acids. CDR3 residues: CASRLGGLGVGTEAFF. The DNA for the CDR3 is TGTGCAAGTCGCTTAGGCGGGTTAGGCGTAGGCACTGAAGCTTTCTTT.

CDR3 region: CASSPQTIEQYF. The CDR3 nucleotides are TGTGCCAGCTCACCACAGACCATCGAGCAGTACTTC. The chain employs TRBV18 and TRBJ2-7; D uncertain. Trimming removed 1 base from V and 6 bases from J, with 7 bases in between. This CDR3 has 12 amino acids. Germline CDR1 and CDR2: KGHSH and LQKENI.

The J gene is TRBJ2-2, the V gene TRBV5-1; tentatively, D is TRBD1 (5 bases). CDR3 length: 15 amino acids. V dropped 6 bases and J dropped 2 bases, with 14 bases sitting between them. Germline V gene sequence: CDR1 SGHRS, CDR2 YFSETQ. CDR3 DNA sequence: TGCGCCAGCACCCACAGGCAGGGAAACACCGGGGAGCTGTTTTTT. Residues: CASTHRQGNTGELFF.

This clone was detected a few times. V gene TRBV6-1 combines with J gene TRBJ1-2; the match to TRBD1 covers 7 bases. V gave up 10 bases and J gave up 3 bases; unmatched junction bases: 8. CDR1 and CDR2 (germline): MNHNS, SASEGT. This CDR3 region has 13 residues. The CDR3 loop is CATVRQGDYGYTF. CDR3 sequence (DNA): TGTGCCACCGTGAGGCAGGGGGACTATGGCTACACCTTC.

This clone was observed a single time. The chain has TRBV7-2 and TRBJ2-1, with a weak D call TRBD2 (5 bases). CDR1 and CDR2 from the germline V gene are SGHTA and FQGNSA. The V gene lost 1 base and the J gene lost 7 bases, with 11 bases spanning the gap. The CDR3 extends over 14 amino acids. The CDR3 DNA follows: TGTGCCAGCAGCTTAGGTAGCGAAGGGAATGAGCAGTTCTTC. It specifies CASSLGSEGNEQFF.

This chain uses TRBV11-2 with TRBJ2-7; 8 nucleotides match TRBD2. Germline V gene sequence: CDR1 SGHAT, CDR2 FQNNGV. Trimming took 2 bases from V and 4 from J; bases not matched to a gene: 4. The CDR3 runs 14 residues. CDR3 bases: TGTGCCAGCAGCTTAAGTAGCGGGGATTACGAGCAGTACTTC. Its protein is CASSLSSGDYEQYF.

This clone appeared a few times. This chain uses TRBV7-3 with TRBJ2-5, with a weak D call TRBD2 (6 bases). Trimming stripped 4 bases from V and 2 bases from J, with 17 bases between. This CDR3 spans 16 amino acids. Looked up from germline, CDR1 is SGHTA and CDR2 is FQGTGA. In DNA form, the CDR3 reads TGTGCCAGCAGCTCCCTTCACCGGGGGAATCAAGAGACCCAGTACTTC. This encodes CASSSLHRGNQETQYF.

The CDR3 DNA follows: TGTGCCAGCAGCTTGCTCGGGACAGGCGCTCTTTCCGGAAACACCATATATTTT. Protein sequence: CASSLLGTGALSGNTIYF. The rearrangement uses TRBV7-3 and TRBJ1-3; 8 positions match TRBD1. Germline CDR1 is SGHTA and CDR2 is FQGTGA. Trimming cost V 3 bases and J 4 bases; bases outside gene matches: 14. This CDR3 region has 18 residues.

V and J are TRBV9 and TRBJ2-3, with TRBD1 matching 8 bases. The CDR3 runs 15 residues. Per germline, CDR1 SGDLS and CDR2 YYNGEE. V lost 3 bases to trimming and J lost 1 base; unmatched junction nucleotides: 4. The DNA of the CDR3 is TGTGCCAGCAGCGCTCAGACAGGGGGCACAGATACGCAGTATTTT. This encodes CASSAQTGGTDTQYF.

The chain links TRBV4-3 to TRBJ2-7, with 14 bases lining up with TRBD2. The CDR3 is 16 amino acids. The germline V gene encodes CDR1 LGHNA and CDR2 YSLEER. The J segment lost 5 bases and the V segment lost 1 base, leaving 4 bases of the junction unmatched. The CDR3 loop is CASSQGTSGRSNEQYF. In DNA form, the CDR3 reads TGCGCCAGCAGCCAAGGGACTAGCGGGAGGTCGAACGAGCAGTACTTC.

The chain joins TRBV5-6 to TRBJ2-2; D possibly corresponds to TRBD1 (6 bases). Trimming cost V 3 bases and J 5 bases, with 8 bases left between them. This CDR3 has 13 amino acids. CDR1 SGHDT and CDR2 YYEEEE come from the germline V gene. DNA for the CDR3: TGTGCCAGCAGCTCCAGGGGTACCGGGGAGCTGTTTTTT. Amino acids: CASSSRGTGELFF.

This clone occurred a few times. This chain's CDR3 is CASSSQGGGTEAFF. In DNA, the CDR3 is TGCGCCAGCAGCAGTCAGGGCGGCGGCACTGAAGCTTTCTTT. V usage is TRBV5-1 and J usage is TRBJ1-1, with D possibly being TRBD1 (5 bases). The CDR3 is made up of 14 amino acids. The V and J ends lost 4 bases and 4 bases respectively, with 14 bases between them. CDR1 and CDR2 from the germline V gene are SGHRS and YFSETQ.

The CDR3 DNA sequence: TGCGCCAGCAGCCAAGAGAAGGCGCGGGCATTGAACACTGAAGCTTTCTTT. Translating it yields CASSQEKARALNTEAFF. The chain uses TRBV4-1 and TRBJ1-1; no clear D. Deletions cut 0 bases from V and 0 bases from J, with 14 bases between. In germline, CDR1 is MGHRA, CDR2 YSYEKL. This CDR3 is built from 17 residues.

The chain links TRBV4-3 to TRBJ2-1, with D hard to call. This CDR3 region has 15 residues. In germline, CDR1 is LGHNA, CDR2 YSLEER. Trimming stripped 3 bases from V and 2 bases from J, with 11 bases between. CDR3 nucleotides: TGCGCCAGCAGCCACGACCAAACTCCCTACAATGAGCAGTTCTTC. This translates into CASSHDQTPYNEQFF.

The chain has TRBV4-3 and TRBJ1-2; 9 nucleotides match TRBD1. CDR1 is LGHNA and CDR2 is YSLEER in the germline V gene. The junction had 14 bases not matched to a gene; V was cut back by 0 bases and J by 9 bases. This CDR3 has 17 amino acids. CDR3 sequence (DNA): TGCGCCAGCAGCCAAGAAATACCCGGGACAGGGTCTGATCGCTACACCTTC. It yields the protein CASSQEIPGTGSDRYTF.

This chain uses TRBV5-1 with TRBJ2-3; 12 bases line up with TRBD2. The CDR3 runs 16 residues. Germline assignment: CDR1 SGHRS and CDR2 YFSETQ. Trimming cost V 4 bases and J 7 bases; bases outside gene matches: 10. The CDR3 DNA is TGCGCCAGCAGCCTCAGACTAGCGGGGGAACACAATACGCAGTATTTT. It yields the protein CASSLRLAGEHNTQYF.

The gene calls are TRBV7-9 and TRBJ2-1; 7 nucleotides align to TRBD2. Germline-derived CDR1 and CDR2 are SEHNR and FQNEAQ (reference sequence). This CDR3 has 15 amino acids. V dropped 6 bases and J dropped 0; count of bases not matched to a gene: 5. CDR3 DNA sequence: TGTGCCAGCAGAACCAGCGGGAACTCCTACAATGAGCAGTTCTTC. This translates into CASRTSGNSYNEQFF.

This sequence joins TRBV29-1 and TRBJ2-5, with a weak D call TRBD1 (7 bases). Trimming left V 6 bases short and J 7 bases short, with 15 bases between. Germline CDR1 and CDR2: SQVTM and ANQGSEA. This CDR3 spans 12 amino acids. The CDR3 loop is CSVRTGEVTQYF. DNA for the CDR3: TGCAGCGTCCGCACAGGGGAGGTGACCCAGTACTTC. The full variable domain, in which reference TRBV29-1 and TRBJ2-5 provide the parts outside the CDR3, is SAVISQKPSRDICQRGTSLTIQCQVDSQVTMMFWYRQQPGQSLTLIATANQGSEATYESGFVIDKFPISRPNLTFSTLTVSNMSPEDSSIYLCSVRTGEVTQYFGPGTRLLVL.